This is a list of T cell receptor beta chains from one sample in a study of cytomegalovirus exposure and HLA in healthy donors. Sequenced by immunoSEQ multiplex PCR; TCRdb stores in-frame clones only, minus some. The profile shows 170,000 or so clones, about 80% of them singletons. The sequencing input was PBMCs. The receptors were gathered from a man between 25 and 39 years old in good health and CMV-seropositive. Each CDR3 is given with its conserved first and last residue. Fields, in order: D gene, V gene, J gene, CDR3 protein, CDR3 DNA. A D gene is named only where the DNA matches it firmly.

>TRBD1|TRBV2|TRBJ1-2
CASRAGTARYGYTF
TGTGCCAGCAGGGCAGGGACAGCCCGCTATGGCTACACCTTC
>NA|TRBV7-9|TRBJ1-2
CASSSKGVAVSYGYTF
TGTGCCAGCAGTTCTAAGGGGGTGGCAGTATCCTATGGCTACACCTTC
>NA|TRBV9|TRBJ1-1
CASSPAGGAAEAFF
TGTGCCAGCAGCCCTGCGGGGGGGGCCGCTGAAGCTTTCTTT
>NA|TRBV19|TRBJ1-6
CASSTPIGAGKYSPLHF
TGTGCCAGTAGTACTCCAATAGGAGCGGGCAAGTATTCACCCCTCCACTTT
>NA|TRBV7-9|TRBJ2-1
CASSLRTDSYNEQFF
TGTGCCAGCAGCTTAAGGACAGACTCCTACAATGAGCAGTTCTTC
>NA|TRBV18|TRBJ2-5
CASSDPSGVERETQYF
TGTGCCAGCTCAGATCCTTCAGGGGTAGAAAGAGAGACCCAGTACTTC
>TRBD1|TRBV28|TRBJ1-2
CASSVGTALTRYGYTF
TGTGCCAGCAGTGTAGGGACAGCCCTTACCCGCTATGGCTACACCTTC
>TRBD1|TRBV6-5|TRBJ1-5
CASSTGTGSNQPQHF
TGTGCCAGCTCCACCGGGACAGGAAGCAATCAGCCCCAGCATTTT
>TRBD2|TRBV18|TRBJ2-7
CASSLVGLAGVFREQYF
TGTGCCAGCTCACTCGTGGGACTAGCGGGAGTCTTCCGCGAGCAGTACTTC
>TRBD1|TRBV7-9|TRBJ1-5
CASSPGGFQPQHF
TGTGCCAGCAGCCCAGGGGGTTTTCAGCCCCAGCATTTT
>NA|TRBV5-1|TRBJ2-1
CASSPPREGALGEQFF
TGCGCCAGCAGCCCTCCCAGGGAAGGCGCCCTGGGTGAGCAGTTCTTC